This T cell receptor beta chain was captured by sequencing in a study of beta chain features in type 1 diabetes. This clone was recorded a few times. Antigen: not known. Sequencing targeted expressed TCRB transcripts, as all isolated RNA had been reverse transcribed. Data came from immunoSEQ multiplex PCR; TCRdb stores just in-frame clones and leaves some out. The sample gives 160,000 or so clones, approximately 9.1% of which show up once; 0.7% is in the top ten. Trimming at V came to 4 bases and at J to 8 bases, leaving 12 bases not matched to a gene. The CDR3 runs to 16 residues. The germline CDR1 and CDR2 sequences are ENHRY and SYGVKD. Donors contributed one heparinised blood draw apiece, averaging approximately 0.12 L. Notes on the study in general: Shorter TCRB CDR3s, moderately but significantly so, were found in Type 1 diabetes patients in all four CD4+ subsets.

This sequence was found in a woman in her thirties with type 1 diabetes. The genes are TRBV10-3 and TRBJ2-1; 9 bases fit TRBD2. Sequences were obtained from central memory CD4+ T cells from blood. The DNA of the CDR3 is TGTGCCATCAGTGTCGTCCAGGGTCTAGCGGGGCATGAGCAGTTCTTC. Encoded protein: CAISVVQGLAGHEQFF.